The 19 T cell receptor beta chains below were found in one sample sequenced in a study of naive and memory T cell subsets. Two oligonucleotides, mixed equimolar, formed the beta constant-region primer covering TRBC1 and TRBC2. From the UMI-ligation and nested PCR reads, TCRdb called clonotypes with MiXCR, one entry per CDR3 protein. The repertoire has 81,000 or so distinct CDR3 sequences, about 7% of them found once; the top ten carry around 1.7%. Sequencing was performed on central memory CD4+ T cells from blood. These receptors originate from a human donor in good health.

This clonotype appeared a few times. The rearrangement uses TRBV2 and TRBJ1-1; possibly TRBD1 for D (5 bases). Trimming shortened V by 7 bases and J by 3 bases, and 12 bases separated the two germline ends. The germline V gene has CDR1 SNHLY and CDR2 FYNNEI. There are 13 residues in the CDR3. The CDR3: CASKARTYTEAFF. The CDR3 DNA is TGTGCCAGCAAGGCCAGGACATACACTGAAGCTTTCTTT.

This clonotype was recorded a few times. The chain recombines TRBV27 with TRBJ2-3, with 9 bases lining up with TRBD2. The junction had 25 bases not matched to a gene; V was cut back by 5 bases and J by 4 bases. The CDR3 totals 21 residues. Germline V gene data show CDR1 as MNHEY and CDR2 as SMNVEV (reference sequence). CDR3: CASSRAAGGALRGGRADTQYF. The CDR3 DNA reads TGTGCCAGCAGTCGAGCAGCCGGAGGAGCTTTGAGGGGCGGGAGGGCAGATACGCAGTATTTT.

In its sample, this clonotype was seen many times. This chain joins TRBV5-1 and TRBJ2-3; D call uncertain. The CDR3 length is 14 residues. V shed 2 bases and J shed 0 bases, with 7 bases lying between them. Germline V lookup: CDR1 SGHRS, CDR2 YFSETQ. The chain's CDR3 is CASSLLGSTDTQYF. CDR3 sequence (DNA): TGCGCCAGCAGCTTATTGGGGAGCACAGATACGCAGTATTTT. The full variable domain, rest sourced from reference TRBV5-1 and TRBJ2-3, is KAGVTQTPRYLIKTRGQQVTLSCSPISGHRSVSWYQQTPGQGLQFLFEYFSETQRNKGNFPGRFSGRQFSNSRSEMNVSTLELGDSALYLCASSLLGSTDTQYFGPGTRLTVL.

This clonotype was recorded at least ten times. This sequence joins TRBV11-2 and TRBJ1-4; tentative D call: TRBD1 (6 bases). The V end was cut by 5 bases, the J end by 6 bases, with 13 bases between. The CDR3 runs 14 residues. Germline values: CDR1 SGHAT, CDR2 FQNNGV. The CDR3 sequence: CASSLGGFYEKLFF. Written as DNA, the CDR3 is TGTGCCAGCAGCCTAGGGGGGTTCTATGAAAAACTGTTTTTT.

The table lists this clonotype with many counts. The chain uses TRBV6-2 or TRBV6-3 and TRBJ1-1; unclear D gene. Trimming took 7 bases from V and 1 from J, leaving 19 bases between them. CDR1 and CDR2 from the germline V gene are MNHEY and SVGEGT. The CDR3 loop spans 16 amino acids. The CDR3 protein is CASTHPLRRTNTEAFF. The CDR3 DNA follows: TGTGCCAGCACCCACCCTCTCCGACGGACGAACACTGAAGCTTTCTTT.

As concerns this clonotype: Lacking the conserved final phenylalanine or tryptophan, this CDR3 likely reflects a read error. The gene calls are TRBV5-1 and TRBJ2-4; D is ambiguous. The CDR3 totals 15 residues. Germline V CDR1 and CDR2: SGHRS, YFSETQ. Trimming shortened V by 0 bases and J by 1 base, and 8 bases separated the two germline ends. The CDR3 nucleotides read TGCGCCAGCAGCTTGGTAAGCACCGCCAAAAACATTCAGTACCTC. Amino acid sequence: CASSLVSTAKNIQYL.

This clonotype was observed a few times. The V call is TRBV19, the J call TRBJ2-3; 12 bases match TRBD2. Germline V lookup: CDR1 LNHDA, CDR2 SQIVND (reference sequence). After removal of 10 bases from V and 4 bases from J, the junction contained 6 bases not matched to a gene. The CDR3 extends over 14 amino acids. CDR3 coding DNA: TGTGCCACCCGACTAGCGGGGGATGCAGATACGCAGTATTTT. This gives the protein CATRLAGDADTQYF.

This clonotype was seen many times. The CDR3: CASSLTGGNTGELFF. CDR3 sequence (DNA): TGTGCCAGCAGCTTAACTGGGGGGAACACCGGGGAGCTGTTTTTT. This sequence joins TRBV11-3 and TRBJ2-2; D might be TRBD1 or TRBD2, each matching 5 bases. The germline V and J ends were trimmed by 2 bases and 1 base, with 8 bases remaining between them. The CDR3 covers 15 residues. The germline CDR1 and CDR2 sequences are SGHNT and YENEEA.

This clonotype was recorded at least ten times. The V and J genes are TRBV10-3 and TRBJ2-6, with 7 bases identical to TRBD1. The germline V gene has CDR1 ENHRY and CDR2 SYGVKD. This CDR3 is built from 16 residues. Losses at the gene ends were 6 bases for V and 0 bases for J; bases not matched to a gene: 5. The CDR3 DNA reads TGTGCCATCAGACGGACAGGCCACTCTGGGGCCAACGTCCTGACTTTC. Amino acid sequence: CAIRRTGHSGANVLTF.

This clonotype was seen more than once but under ten times. The CDR3 is CASSLTPTYGALGGYTF. The CDR3 bases are TGTGCCAGCAGTTTGACCCCCACATATGGGGCTCTAGGTGGCTACACCTTC. The J gene is TRBJ1-2, the V gene TRBV27, with a weak D call TRBD1 (5 bases). V dropped 3 bases and J dropped 7 bases, with 24 bases sitting between them. This CDR3 has 17 amino acids. Per germline, CDR1 MNHEY and CDR2 SMNVEV (reference sequence).

This clonotype showed up many times. V and J are TRBV7-2 and TRBJ1-5, with D uncertain. Germline loops: CDR1 SGHTA, CDR2 FQGNSA. The CDR3 has 16 residues. The V end was cut by 0 bases, the J end by 0 bases, with 9 bases between. The CDR3 loop is CASSLASGSSNQPQHF. The CDR3 nucleotides are TGTGCCAGCAGCTTAGCGTCAGGATCTAGCAATCAGCCCCAGCATTTT. Complete variable domain (other parts from reference TRBV7-2 and TRBJ1-5): GAGVSQSPSNKVTEKGKDVELRCDPISGHTALYWYRQSLGQGLEFLIYFQGNSAPDKSGLPSDRFSAERTGGSVSTLTIQRTQQEDSAVYLCASSLASGSSNQPQHFGDGTRLSIL.

The chain couples TRBV6-2 or TRBV6-3 to TRBJ1-1, with D unresolved. This CDR3 has 13 residues. Germline CDR1 is MNHEY and CDR2 is SVGEGT. V shed 6 bases and J shed 0 bases, with 8 bases lying between them. CDR3 sequence reads: CASRKFMNTEAFF. The DNA of the CDR3 is TGTGCCAGCAGGAAATTCATGAACACTGAAGCTTTCTTT.

This clonotype was seen ten or more times. The chain uses TRBV28 and TRBJ1-4; no clear D gene. The V and J ends lost 8 bases and 3 bases respectively, with 7 bases between them. The CDR3 consists of 12 residues. Germline values: CDR1 MDHEN, CDR2 SYDVKM. CDR3 coding DNA: TGTGCCAGCGGAACAGCTAATGAAAAACTGTTTTTT. Its translation is CASGTANEKLFF.

V usage is TRBV7-3 and J usage is TRBJ1-5; D not certain. Germline V gives CDR1 SGHTA, CDR2 FQGTGA. With 5 bases removed from V and 4 bases from J, the gap between germline ends came to 9 bases. The CDR3 has 13 amino acids. For the CDR3, the DNA is TGTGCCAGCAGCCCCGGCGCGAATCAGCCCCAGCATTTT. Amino acid sequence: CASSPGANQPQHF.

This clonotype appeared once. This may be a read error, as it is one base from a much larger clone. The chain uses TRBV18 and TRBJ1-1; D possibly corresponds to TRBD1 (5 bases). This CDR3 contains 14 residues. Trimming removed 6 bases at V and 6 bases at J, with 17 bases between. The germline gives CDR1 KGHSH, CDR2 LQKENI. DNA for the CDR3: TGTGCCAGCTCGCCCCGGGGATGGGGGGCTGAAGCTTTCTTT. It specifies CASSPRGWGAEAFF.

This clonotype was observed many times. The gene calls are TRBV2 and TRBJ1-6, with 9 bases matching TRBD1. Germline trimming cut 6 bases from V and 10 bases from J; bases unmatched to any gene: 7. Looked up from germline, CDR1 is SNHLY and CDR2 is FYNNEI. This CDR3 region has 14 residues. The DNA of the CDR3 is TGTGCCAGCAGCCCGGGACAGGGTATCTCACCCCTCCACTTT. It codes for CASSPGQGISPLHF. The full variable domain, its missing parts supplied by reference TRBV2 and TRBJ1-6, is EPEVTQTPSHQVTQMGQEVILRCVPISNHLYFYWYRQILGQKVEFLVSFYNNEISEKSEIFDDQFSVERPDGSNFTLKIRSTKLEDSAMYFCASSPGQGISPLHFGNGTRLTVT.

J is TRBJ2-5 and V is TRBV2; weak D call: TRBD1 (5 bases). The CDR3 covers 12 residues. With 6 bases removed from V and 9 bases from J, the gap between germline ends came to 14 bases. CDR1 is SNHLY and CDR2 is FYNNEI in the germline V gene. For the CDR3, the DNA is TGTGCCAGCAGACGACAGAATGAGGCCCAGTACTTC. Encoded protein: CASRRQNEAQYF.

This clonotype was counted ten times or more. This chain joins TRBV5-6 and TRBJ1-5; TRBD1 might be the D (6 bases). V was trimmed by 3 bases and J by 2 bases, leaving 21 bases between them. Germline assignment: CDR1 SGHDT and CDR2 YYEEEE. The CDR3 extends over 18 amino acids. The CDR3 DNA sequence: TGTGCCAGCAGCTCACACAGACAGGCCGCGGGGCGCAATCAGCCCCAGCATTTT. This sequence encodes CASSSHRQAAGRNQPQHF.

V and J are TRBV5-6 and TRBJ2-1; 12 nucleotides align to TRBD2. The germline V gene has CDR1 SGHDT and CDR2 YYEEEE. Unmatched junction bases numbered 9, after V lost 4 bases and J lost 10 bases. The CDR3 is 15 amino acids. CDR3 region: CASSISSGGAAEQFF. The CDR3 DNA follows: TGTGCCAGCAGCATATCTAGCGGGGGGGCCGCGGAGCAGTTCTTC.